Following are 19 T cell receptor beta chains from one sample sequenced in a study of T cell repertoires in cytomegalovirus infection. MiXCR was run by TCRdb on the reads, yielding one entry per CDR3 protein. The sample carries over 250,000 distinct CDR3 sequences, roughly 25% recorded once. The source material was PBMCs. The receptors were gathered from a human donor in good health (CMV status not recorded). Some clones in this sample may be carry-over from other donors' samples.

This clonotype was recorded at least ten times. The chain employs TRBV6-2 or TRBV6-3 and TRBJ2-1, with 13 bases fitting TRBD2. The length of the CDR3 is 15 residues. CDR1 and CDR2 from the germline V gene are MNHEY and SVGEGT. Trimming cost V 4 bases and J 7 bases; bases outside gene matches: 4. CDR3 loop: CASSWGLAGTNEQFF. CDR3 DNA sequence: TGTGCCAGCAGTTGGGGACTAGCGGGGACAAATGAGCAGTTCTTC.

This clonotype has only a few counts. The CDR3 DNA sequence: TGTGCCACCAGCAGAGATTGGGGGCCAGTCTATGGCTACACCTTC. Amino acid sequence: CATSRDWGPVYGYTF. The chain uses TRBV15 and TRBJ1-2, with D possibly TRBD1 on 6 matching bases. With 0 bases removed from V and 4 bases from J, the gap between germline ends came to 12 bases. Germline V gene data show CDR1 as LNHNV and CDR2 as YYDKDF (reference sequence). The CDR3 runs 15 residues.

The chain has TRBV6-2 or TRBV6-3 and TRBJ2-7; 7 nucleotides line up with TRBD2. V lost 2 bases, J lost 7 bases, and 8 bases stayed unmatched. The germline CDR1 and CDR2 sequences are MNHEY and SVGEGT. CDR3 size: 14 residues. The CDR3 sequence: CASSYGRAVREQYF. The CDR3 DNA reads TGTGCCAGCAGTTACGGGAGGGCCGTCCGGGAGCAGTACTTC.

The rearrangement uses TRBV28 and TRBJ2-5; 7 nucleotides line up with TRBD1. V gave up 5 bases and J gave up 4 bases; unmatched junction bases: 13. Germline CDR1 MDHEN, CDR2 SYDVKM. This CDR3 region has 16 residues. This CDR3 reads CASSPSRTGFLETQYF. CDR3 in DNA: TGTGCCAGCAGTCCGAGCCGGACAGGATTTTTAGAGACCCAGTACTTC.

This clonotype was counted only a few times. The rearrangement joins TRBV5-1 to TRBJ2-3; possible D gene TRBD2, 6 bases. Germline loops: CDR1 SGHRS, CDR2 YFSETQ. The CDR3 consists of 15 residues. Trimming cost V 0 bases and J 2 bases, with 10 bases left between them. DNA of the CDR3: TGCGCCAGCAGCTTGGAACGGGGGTCCACAGATACGCAGTATTTT. This translates into CASSLERGSTDTQYF.

V and J are TRBV6-2 or TRBV6-3 and TRBJ2-2; D tentatively reads TRBD1 or TRBD2 (5 bases each). Trimming removed 5 bases from V and 6 bases from J, with 13 bases in between. The CDR3 has 14 residues. Germline loops: CDR1 MNHEY, CDR2 SVGEGT. The CDR3, as DNA: TGTGCCAGCAGTAAGGGGACCTATGCCGGGGAGCTGTTTTTT. Translating gives CASSKGTYAGELFF.

This clonotype was observed a few times. V is TRBV25-1 and J is TRBJ1-4; D may be TRBD1 (6 bases). Deletions cut 8 bases from V and 4 bases from J, with 17 bases between. The CDR3 has 15 residues. Germline loops: CDR1 MGHDK, CDR2 SYGVNS. The CDR3 DNA reads as TGTGCCAGCGGACACAGGGTTGGCCTTAATGAAAAACTGTTTTTT. Translating it yields CASGHRVGLNEKLFF.

This clonotype was seen many times. This sequence joins TRBV7-2 and TRBJ2-7, with 7 nucleotides matching TRBD1. This CDR3 is 15 amino acids long. Per germline, CDR1 SGHTA and CDR2 FQGNSA. J gave up 2 bases and V 4 bases, and 8 bases lay outside the gene matches. CDR3 sequence (DNA): TGTGCCAGCAGCTCTCCGGGACAGCTAGCCTACGAGCAGTACTTC. As protein: CASSSPGQLAYEQYF.

This chain links TRBV5-4 with TRBJ2-7; TRBD1 matches at 7 bases. The CDR3 spans 16 residues. With V trimmed by 4 bases and J by 6 bases, 16 bases remained unmatched. The germline V gene has CDR1 SGHNT and CDR2 YYREEE (reference sequence). CDR3 coding DNA: TGTGCCAGCAGCCCCTACCGACAGGGAGTGTCAAGCGAGCAGTACTTC. The encoded protein is CASSPYRQGVSSEQYF.

This clonotype has more than one count but fewer than ten. This chain uses TRBV28 with TRBJ2-7; 7 nucleotides line up with TRBD2. Germline V gene lookup returns CDR1 MDHEN and CDR2 SYDVKM. This CDR3 region has 13 residues. V dropped 7 bases and J dropped 1; count of bases not matched to a gene: 4. DNA for the CDR3: TGTGCCAGCATCGAGCGGGAATCCTACGAGCAGTACTTC. Its protein is CASIERESYEQYF. Together with reference TRBV28 and TRBJ2-7, the CDR3 gives the full variable domain: DVKVTQSSRYLVKRTGEKVFLECVQDMDHENMFWYRQDPGLGLRLIYFSYDVKMKEKGDIPEGYSVSREKKERFSLILESASTNQTSMYLCASIERESYEQYFGPGTRLTVT.

Ten or more counts support this clonotype. The chain joins TRBV7-2 to TRBJ2-5; no definite D call. This CDR3 comprises 15 residues. Trimming took 1 base from V and 2 from J, leaving 11 bases between them. CDR1 is SGHTA and CDR2 is FQGNSA in the germline V gene. This CDR3 reads CASSLDKHRQETQYF. CDR3 DNA: TGTGCCAGCAGCTTAGATAAACACCGACAAGAGACCCAGTACTTC.

This clonotype was seen a handful of times. In DNA form, the CDR3 reads TGTGCCAGCAGCCAAGATTTGGAGGGGGCAGGCACTAGCACAGATACGCAGTATTTT. This translates into CASSQDLEGAGTSTDTQYF. This chain links TRBV14 with TRBJ2-3; TRBD1 might be the D (7 bases). With 0 bases removed from V and 0 bases from J, the gap between germline ends came to 19 bases. Germline assignment: CDR1 SGHDN and CDR2 FVKESK. The CDR3 contains 19 residues.

Many counts were recorded for this clonotype. V usage is TRBV7-3 and J usage is TRBJ2-2, with a possible D match to TRBD2 (5 bases). V was clipped by 3 bases and J by 4 bases, with 6 bases between them. CDR1 and CDR2 (germline): SGHTA, FQGTGA. This CDR3 region has 13 residues. As DNA, the CDR3 is TGTGCCAGCAGCTTTGGAGGCACCGGGGAGCTGTTTTTT. It encodes CASSFGGTGELFF.

There are many counts of this clonotype. This chain joins TRBV12-3 or TRBV12-4 and TRBJ2-5, with D perhaps matching TRBD1 (6 bases). The ends were cut back, 6 bases at V and 3 bases at J, with 11 bases in the middle. This CDR3 is built from 13 residues. CDR3 nucleotides: TGTGCCAGCAGCCTTTCAGGGGAAGAGACCCAGTACTTC. This codes for CASSLSGEETQYF.

The chain carries TRBV7-3 and TRBJ2-1; TRBD1 matches 9 bases. Trimming cost V 5 bases and J 7 bases; bases outside gene matches: 6. The CDR3 has 14 amino acids. CDR1 is SGHTA, CDR2 FQGTGA, per germline. For the CDR3, the DNA is TGTGCCAGCAGCCCCGGGACAGGGCGGAATGAGCAGTTCTTC. It encodes CASSPGTGRNEQFF.

V and J are TRBV7-6 and TRBJ1-6; D not certain. Deletions cut 4 bases from V and 8 bases from J, with 9 bases between. The CDR3 is made up of 13 amino acids. Germline CDR1 SGHVS, CDR2 FNYEAQ. Here the CDR3 DNA reads TGTGCCAGCAGCTCTGAAGGACATTCACCCCTCCACTTT. This sequence encodes CASSSEGHSPLHF.

This chain joins TRBV7-9 and TRBJ1-1; TRBD1 matches 7 bases. CDR3 length: 13 residues. CDR1 and CDR2 (germline): SEHNR, FQNEAQ (reference sequence). With V trimmed by 5 bases and J by 6 bases, 6 bases remained unmatched. For the CDR3, the DNA is TGTGCCAGCAGCCTGGGACAGACTTCTGAAGCTTTCTTT. Amino acid sequence: CASSLGQTSEAFF.

The V call is TRBV10-3, the J call TRBJ1-4, with TRBD1 matching over 10 bases. With V trimmed by 8 bases and J by 1 base, 1 base remained unmatched. CDR1 is ENHRY, CDR2 SYGVKD, per germline. The CDR3 is made up of 14 amino acids. In nucleotides, the CDR3 is TGTGCCATCGGACAGGGGGGAACTAATGAAAAACTGTTTTTT. Amino acid sequence: CAIGQGGTNEKLFF.

V usage is TRBV10-3 and J usage is TRBJ1-5, with D tentatively TRBD1 (5 bases). Trimming removed 8 bases from V and 7 bases from J, with 15 bases in between. Germline-derived CDR1 and CDR2 are ENHRY and SYGVKD. This CDR3 has 13 residues. This chain's CDR3 is CAIGSQGEQPQHF. DNA for the CDR3: TGTGCCATCGGTTCCCAGGGTGAACAGCCCCAGCATTTT.